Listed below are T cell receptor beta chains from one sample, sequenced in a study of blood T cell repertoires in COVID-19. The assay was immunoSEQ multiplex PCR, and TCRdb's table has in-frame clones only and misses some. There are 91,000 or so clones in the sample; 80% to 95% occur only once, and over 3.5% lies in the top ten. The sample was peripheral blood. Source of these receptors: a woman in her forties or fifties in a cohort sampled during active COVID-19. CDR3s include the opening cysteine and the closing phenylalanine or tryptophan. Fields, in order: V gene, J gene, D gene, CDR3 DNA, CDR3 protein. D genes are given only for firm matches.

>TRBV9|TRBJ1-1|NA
TGTGCCAGCAGCGTAGATGTTAGCACTGAAGCTTTCTTT
CASSVDVSTEAFF
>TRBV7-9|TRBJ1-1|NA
TGTGCCAGCAAAAGGGGCACTGAAGCTTTCTTT
CASKRGTEAFF
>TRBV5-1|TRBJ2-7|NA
TGCGCCAGCAGCTTGGAGCGTGGGTCCTACGAGCAGTACTTC
CASSLERGSYEQYF
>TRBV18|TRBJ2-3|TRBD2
TGTGCCAGCTCACCCCTAGCGGGGGAGAACACAGATACGCAGTATTTT
CASSPLAGENTDTQYF
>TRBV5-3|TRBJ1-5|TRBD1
TGTGCCAGAAGCGAAAAACTGACAGGGGAGGGAGATAGCAATCAGCCCCAGCATTTT
CARSEKLTGEGDSNQPQHF
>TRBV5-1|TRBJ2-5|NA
TGCGCCAGCAGCTCGGCAAGGGGGAGTCAAGAGACCCAGTACTTC
CASSSARGSQETQYF
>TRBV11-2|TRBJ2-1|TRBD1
TGTGCCAGCAGCTTCCGACAGGGGGGAGTGATTAATGAGCAGTTCTTC
CASSFRQGGVINEQFF
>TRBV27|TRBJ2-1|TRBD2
TGTGCCAGCAGTCGGACTAGCGACTACAATGAGCAGTTCTTC
CASSRTSDYNEQFF
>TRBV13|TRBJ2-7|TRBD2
TGTGCCAGCAGCTTAATTAAGCGGGAGGGGACGAGTTTCTTTTCCGAGCAGTACTTC
CASSLIKREGTSFFSEQYF
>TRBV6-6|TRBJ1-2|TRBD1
TGTGCCAGCAGTTCGACAGGGGATGGCGGCTACACCTTC
CASSSTGDGGYTF